This T cell receptor beta chain stems from a study of blood T cell repertoires in COVID-19. V was cut by 2 bases and J by 4 bases, with 12 bases left in between. The CDR3 is 14 residues long. The V gene's germline CDR1 is ENHRY and CDR2 SYGVKD. The table came from immunoSEQ multiplex PCR; TCRdb's copy has only in-frame clones and leaves some out. The sample comprises about 69,000 clones, roughly 80% of which are singletons, and approximately 15% rests with the top ten. The material sequenced was peripheral blood. This sequence originates from a man in his sixties with acute or convalescent COVID-19. This rearrangement joins TRBV10-3 to TRBJ2-7; no clear D gene. The CDR3 DNA follows: TGTGCCATCAGTGAGGCCAGGATTGAGTACGAGCAGTACTTC. Amino acids: CAISEARIEYEQYF.